What follows are 6 T cell receptor beta chains derived from one specimen sequenced in a study of control samples from healthy donors and cancer patients. Method: immunoSEQ multiplex PCR; TCRdb's copy keeps in-frame clones and lacks some. The repertoire holds around 85,000 clones, with around nine tenths as singletons. Sequencing was done on a sample of blood. The receptors here all came from a woman aged 55 to 70 in good health.

The rearrangement joins TRBV7-8 to TRBJ1-5, with TRBD1 matching 8 bases. Germline loops: CDR1 SGHVS, CDR2 FQNEAQ. This CDR3 spans 17 amino acids. After removal of 8 bases from V and 3 bases from J, the junction contained 15 bases not matched to a gene. The CDR3 DNA reads TGTGCCAGCGGAACCGGACAGGGAGCCATTAACAATCAGCCCCAGCATTTT. Protein: CASGTGQGAINNQPQHF. Full variable domain (missing parts from reference TRBV7-8 and TRBJ1-5): GAGVSQSPRYKVAKRGQDVALRCDPISGHVSLFWYQQALGQGPEFLTYFQNEAQLDKSGLPSDRFFAERPEGSVSTLKIQRTQQEDSAVYLCASGTGQGAINNQPQHFGDGTRLSIL.

This clone has a single count. The V gene is TRBV30, the J gene TRBJ1-4; 7 positions match TRBD1. This CDR3 has 12 residues. V dropped 5 bases and J dropped 7; count of bases not matched to a gene: 4. Germline values: CDR1 GTSNPN, CDR2 SVGIG (reference sequence). The CDR3 protein is CAWGRDSEKLFF. The CDR3 coding sequence is TGTGCCTGGGGCCGGGACAGTGAAAAACTGTTTTTT.

V and J are TRBV15 and TRBJ1-1; tentatively, D is TRBD1 (5 bases). Trimming left V 0 bases short and J 4 bases short, with 12 bases between. Germline assignment: CDR1 LNHNV and CDR2 YYDKDF (reference sequence). There are 15 residues in the CDR3. CDR3 sequence reads: CATSRDPGTTTEAFF. The CDR3 region has the DNA TGTGCCACCAGCAGAGATCCAGGGACTACCACTGAAGCTTTCTTT. Variable domain in full (rest from reference TRBV15 and TRBJ1-1): DAMVIQNPRYQVTQFGKPVTLSCSQTLNHNVMYWYQQKSSQAPKLLFHYYDKDFNNEADTPDNFQSRRPNTSFCFLDIRSPGLGDTAMYLCATSRDPGTTTEAFFGQGTRLTVV.

The chain combines TRBV5-6 with TRBJ2-5, with a possible D match to TRBD1 (6 bases). The V gene's germline CDR1 is SGHDT and CDR2 YYEEEE. V was cut by 4 bases and J by 5 bases, with 15 bases left in between. The CDR3 extends over 14 amino acids. The CDR3 loop is CASSRPGVWETQYF. In nucleotides, the CDR3 is TGTGCCAGCAGCCGCCCAGGGGTTTGGGAGACCCAGTACTTC.

V is TRBV29-1 and J is TRBJ2-7, with 11 bases that match TRBD1. Germline-derived CDR1 and CDR2 are SQVTM and ANQGSEA. CDR3 size: 14 residues. Trimming at V came to 4 bases and at J to 6 bases, leaving 8 bases not matched to a gene. The CDR3 region is CSVAFGTGGTEQYF. The DNA for the CDR3 is TGCAGCGTTGCTTTCGGGACAGGGGGTACCGAGCAGTACTTC.

The V call is TRBV7-9, the J call TRBJ2-5, with 7 bases aligning to TRBD2. Germline CDR1 and CDR2: SEHNR and FQNEAQ (reference sequence). This CDR3 region has 15 residues. Germline trimming cut 3 bases from V and 7 bases from J; bases unmatched to any gene: 11. The CDR3 loop reads CASSLTAGAQVTQYF. The DNA for the CDR3 is TGTGCCAGCAGCTTGACGGCGGGAGCACAGGTGACCCAGTACTTC.